This T cell receptor beta chain emerged from a study of identical twins. Note on this clonotype: The antigen is not known.

Healthy Caucasians supplied all donations. Study findings and constraints: Insertions were fewer in abundant cord blood beta clonotypes, whereas memory repertoires showed none of this pattern. Beta out-of-frame sequences displayed a weaker excess of sharing between twins.

Template switching introduced a universal primer site, and the cDNA bore unique molecular identifiers. From the 5' RACE reads, TCRdb called clonotypes with MiXCR, one entry per CDR3 protein. The sample yields roughly 690,000 distinct CDR3 sequences, 5.5% to 7.5% seen once. Sequencing was performed on naive T cells sorted from blood. The clonotype originates from a man aged 18 to 29 in good health.

CDR3 in amino acids: CASSIAPDGYTF. The DNA of the CDR3 is TGTGCCAGTAGTATAGCACCCGATGGCTACACCTTC. V gene TRBV19 combines with J gene TRBJ1-2; D is unclear. Germline values: CDR1 LNHDA, CDR2 SQIVND (reference sequence). Trimming left V 1 base short and J 6 bases short, with 6 bases between. The CDR3 has 12 residues.